This passage covers 26 T cell receptor beta chains from one sample sequenced in a study of cytomegalovirus exposure and HLA in healthy donors. The repertoire was sequenced with immunoSEQ multiplex PCR; TCRdb's copy has only in-frame clones and lacks some. Among about 330,000 clones listed, approximately 86% were seen once. What was sequenced was PBMCs. These receptors were obtained from a woman under 40 in good health and CMV-seropositive.

This chain joins TRBV4-2 and TRBJ2-7; weak D call: TRBD1 (7 bases). The CDR3 runs to 17 residues. Germline CDR1 is LGHNA and CDR2 is YNFKEQ. Deletions cut 0 bases from V and 5 bases from J, with 20 bases between. In DNA, the CDR3 is TGTGCCAGCAGCCAAGATTTGCAGGTGACAGGGAGGAACGAGCAGTACTTC. Its protein is CASSQDLQVTGRNEQYF.

This rearrangement joins TRBV30 to TRBJ2-1; the match to TRBD2 covers 9 bases. This CDR3 is built from 14 residues. V was clipped by 5 bases and J by 6 bases; unmatched bases: 8. Germline V gene sequence: CDR1 GTSNPN, CDR2 SVGIG (reference sequence). This chain's CDR3 is CAWEAGGLSNEQFF. DNA for the CDR3: TGTGCCTGGGAAGCGGGGGGACTGTCCAATGAGCAGTTCTTC.

J is TRBJ2-3 and V is TRBV15; perhaps TRBD1 as D (5 bases). Germline-derived CDR1 and CDR2 are LNHNV and YYDKDF (reference sequence). Trimming took off 5 bases at V and 6 bases at J, with 21 bases between the two ends. This CDR3 has 16 amino acids. The CDR3 nucleotides are TGTGCCACCAGCGGCCAGTCAGGGTCCAGGTTGGATACGCAGTATTTT. It specifies CATSGQSGSRLDTQYF.

V gene TRBV27 combines with J gene TRBJ2-1; 10 positions agree with TRBD2. Germline loops: CDR1 MNHEY, CDR2 SMNVEV (reference sequence). This CDR3 has 14 residues. V trimming: 7 bases; J trimming: 3 bases; junction bases outside the gene matches: 3. CDR3 region: CASTLAGGYNEQFF. The CDR3, as DNA: TGTGCCAGCACCTTAGCGGGGGGCTACAATGAGCAGTTCTTC.

The chain has TRBV30 and TRBJ2-7; possibly TRBD1 for D (6 bases). This CDR3 spans 13 amino acids. Germline values: CDR1 GTSNPN, CDR2 SVGIG (reference sequence). The V end lost 4 bases, the J end lost 3 bases, and 13 bases lay between the germline ends. The CDR3 reads CAWTELDSYEQYF. CDR3 bases: TGTGCCTGGACCGAATTGGACAGCTACGAGCAGTACTTC.

CDR3 sequence (DNA): TGTGCCAGCAGTAGCCAGGAAGGACACGCGGAGACCCAGTACTTC. This codes for CASSSQEGHAETQYF. The rearrangement uses TRBV27 and TRBJ2-5, with D maybe TRBD1 (5 bases). There are 15 residues in the CDR3. V dropped 5 bases and J dropped 5 bases, with 18 bases sitting between them. Germline V gene sequence: CDR1 MNHEY, CDR2 SMNVEV (reference sequence).

The chain links TRBV27 to TRBJ2-7; 7 positions agree with TRBD1. Germline CDR1 MNHEY, CDR2 SMNVEV (reference sequence). With V trimmed by 10 bases and J by 1 base, 13 bases remained unmatched. CDR3 length: 15 amino acids. The CDR3 region has the DNA TGTGCCACCTACCCGGCAGGGGGTAATTCCTACGAGCAGTACTTC. It is translated as CATYPAGGNSYEQYF.

This chain connects TRBV9 to TRBJ2-5; 9 bases fit TRBD1. The CDR3 extends over 16 amino acids. With V trimmed by 2 bases and J by 2 bases, 7 bases remained unmatched. The V gene's germline CDR1 is SGDLS and CDR2 YYNGEE. This CDR3 reads CASSVATGTGQETQYF. CDR3 coding DNA: TGTGCCAGCAGCGTGGCTACCGGGACAGGGCAAGAGACCCAGTACTTC.

V gene TRBV25-1 combines with J gene TRBJ1-2; TRBD1 agrees at 10 bases. J lost 5 bases, V lost 7 bases, and 7 bases had no gene match. The CDR3 has 14 residues. CDR1 and CDR2 from the germline V gene are MGHDK and SYGVNS. As DNA, the CDR3 is TGTGCCAGCAACTCGGACAGGGGGGGGTATGGCTACACCTTC. Translated, it gives CASNSDRGGYGYTF.

The chain recombines TRBV27 with TRBJ2-1, with no clear D. V was cut by 6 bases and J by 4 bases, with 7 bases left in between. This CDR3 is 12 amino acids long. CDR1 and CDR2 from the germline V gene are MNHEY and SMNVEV (reference sequence). The CDR3 nucleotides read TGTGCCAGCAGGGGCTTTTACAATGAGCAGTTCTTC. It translates to CASRGFYNEQFF.

The chain employs TRBV15 and TRBJ1-2; the D is unclear. Trimming shortened V by 5 bases and J by 4 bases, and 14 bases separated the two germline ends. The CDR3 loop spans 14 amino acids. The germline gives CDR1 LNHNV, CDR2 YYDKDF (reference sequence). The CDR3 DNA reads TGTGCCACCAGCCCCGCGCCCCGGGGCTATGGCTACACCTTC. This translates into CATSPAPRGYGYTF.

The rearrangement joins TRBV7-9 to TRBJ2-2; 15 positions agree with TRBD2. CDR1 and CDR2 (germline): SEHNR, FQNEAQ (reference sequence). CDR3 length: 16 residues. J gave up 7 bases and V 5 bases, and 5 bases lay outside the gene matches. This chain's CDR3 is CASSGGLAGGDGELFF. CDR3 in DNA: TGTGCCAGCAGCGGGGGACTAGCGGGAGGAGACGGGGAGCTGTTTTTT.

The chain has TRBV7-2 and TRBJ1-3, with TRBD1 identical over 9 bases. Trimming took 5 bases from V and 4 from J; bases not matched to a gene: 3. Germline assignment: CDR1 SGHTA and CDR2 FQGNSA. This CDR3 is 14 amino acids long. The CDR3 DNA reads as TGTGCCAGCAGCAACAGGGGGCTAGGAAACACCATATATTTT. Translated, it gives CASSNRGLGNTIYF.

The chain recombines TRBV18 with TRBJ1-4; a possible D gene is TRBD1 (6 bases). The V end was cut by 3 bases, the J end by 0 bases, with 8 bases between. CDR3 size: 15 residues. In germline, CDR1 is KGHSH, CDR2 LQKENI. CDR3 sequence reads: CASSPRQATNEKLFF. The CDR3 DNA reads as TGTGCCAGCTCACCCAGACAGGCAACTAATGAAAAACTGTTTTTT. Full variable domain (rest looked up from reference TRBV18 and TRBJ1-4): NAGVMQNPRHLVRRRGQEARLRCSPMKGHSHVYWYRQLPEEGLKFMVYLQKENIIDESGMPKERFSAEFPKEGPSILRIQQVVRGDSAAYFCASSPRQATNEKLFFGSGTQLSVL.

The chain has TRBV7-2 and TRBJ1-6; D gene ambiguous. Looked up from germline, CDR1 is SGHTA and CDR2 is FQGNSA. The CDR3 consists of 12 residues. Trimming took off 1 base at V and 10 bases at J, with 5 bases between the two ends. CDR3 nucleotide sequence: TGTGCCAGCAGCTTAGTTAGGTCACCCCTCCACTTT. This gives the protein CASSLVRSPLHF.

The chain employs TRBV27 and TRBJ2-7; tentative D call: TRBD2 (5 bases). Trimming removed 5 bases from V and 2 bases from J, with 10 bases in between. The CDR3 is 13 amino acids. The germline V gene encodes CDR1 MNHEY and CDR2 SMNVEV (reference sequence). CDR3 loop: CASSLGVAYEQYF. The CDR3 DNA sequence: TGTGCCAGCAGTCTCGGGGTCGCCTACGAGCAGTACTTC.

J is TRBJ2-7 and V is TRBV5-5; D is perhaps TRBD1 (5 bases). This CDR3 contains 15 residues. Trimming removed 2 bases at V and 3 bases at J, with 15 bases between. Germline V gene data show CDR1 as SGHKS and CDR2 as YYEKEE (reference sequence). CDR3 sequence reads: CASSFDRSYFYEQYF. The CDR3 DNA follows: TGTGCCAGCAGCTTTGACAGATCCTACTTCTACGAGCAGTACTTC.

This rearrangement joins TRBV10-3 to TRBJ2-1, with D maybe TRBD1 (6 bases). This CDR3 has 15 amino acids. Germline V gene sequence: CDR1 ENHRY, CDR2 SYGVKD. V shed 0 bases and J shed 9 bases, with 15 bases lying between them. The CDR3 protein is CAISESLSKGGEQFF. The CDR3 DNA sequence: TGTGCCATCAGTGAGTCGTTGTCGAAAGGGGGTGAGCAGTTCTTC.

The V call is TRBV15, the J call TRBJ2-7, with a weak D call TRBD1 (5 bases). CDR3 length: 13 amino acids. Germline CDR1 and CDR2: LNHNV and YYDKDF (reference sequence). Trimming shortened V by 0 bases and J by 7 bases, and 10 bases separated the two germline ends. CDR3 nucleotides: TGTGCCACCAGCAGAGATAGGGGTATAGAGCAGTACTTC. Amino acids: CATSRDRGIEQYF.

The chain combines TRBV6-1 with TRBJ1-5; D gene uncertain. Germline loops: CDR1 MNHNS, CDR2 SASEGT. V lost 5 bases and J 0 bases, leaving 11 bases between the germline ends. This CDR3 spans 15 amino acids. CDR3: CASSKLGDSNQPQHF. Here the CDR3 DNA reads TGTGCCAGCAGTAAGCTCGGGGATAGCAATCAGCCCCAGCATTTT.

This clone was found a few times. V gene TRBV7-2 combines with J gene TRBJ2-7, with TRBD1 matching over 8 bases. Germline V CDR1 and CDR2: SGHTA, FQGNSA. Trimming took 6 bases from V and 3 from J; bases not matched to a gene: 13. The CDR3 covers 16 residues. The CDR3 bases are TGTGCCAGCAGTTTGGCCAGGGGGCTCAGAGACTACGAGCAGTACTTC. This gives the protein CASSLARGLRDYEQYF.

The chain recombines TRBV6-5 with TRBJ1-2; D possibly corresponds to TRBD1 (5 bases). Trimming removed 6 bases at V and 4 bases at J, with 18 bases between. CDR3 length equals 15 residues. CDR1 is MNHEY, CDR2 SVGAGI, per germline. The CDR3 DNA reads TGTGCCAGCAGCCCCTGGGTTATAAGGGGCTATGGCTACACCTTC. Translated, it gives CASSPWVIRGYGYTF.

This chain connects TRBV2 to TRBJ2-7; 7 bases agree with TRBD1. Germline values: CDR1 SNHLY, CDR2 FYNNEI. The CDR3 length is 15 residues. Trimming took 10 bases from V and 0 from J; bases not matched to a gene: 12. CDR3: CAIPIIGTDSYEQYF. The CDR3 nucleotides read TGTGCCATCCCTATAATTGGGACAGACTCCTACGAGCAGTACTTC.

The V and J genes are TRBV12-5 and TRBJ2-1, with D possibly being TRBD2 (6 bases). The germline V gene has CDR1 LGHNT and CDR2 FRNRAP. V lost 2 bases to trimming and J lost 7 bases, with 9 bases between them. This CDR3 has 13 residues. The CDR3 sequence: CASGLTSWNEQFF. For the CDR3, the DNA is TGTGCTAGTGGTTTGACTAGCTGGAATGAGCAGTTCTTC.

This chain connects TRBV6-4 to TRBJ1-1; no clear D. Germline CDR1 MRHNA, CDR2 SNTAGT. V was clipped by 6 bases and J by 5 bases, with 13 bases between them. This CDR3 spans 13 amino acids. CDR3 coding DNA: TGTGCCAGCAGGGCGGAACTGAGGACTGAAGCTTTCTTT. Translation: CASRAELRTEAFF.

The chain is built from TRBV27 and TRBJ1-5; 7 bases map to TRBD1. The CDR3 has 14 residues. CDR1 and CDR2 from the germline V gene are MNHEY and SMNVEV (reference sequence). V shed 5 bases and J 5 bases; nucleotides not matched to a gene: 6. CDR3 in DNA: TGTGCCAGCAGTCCAGGGGACAGCTATCAGCCCCAGCATTTT. Residues: CASSPGDSYQPQHF.